This T cell receptor beta chain was profiled in a study of technical replicates of blood from a handful of donors. Using immunoSEQ multiplex PCR, the repertoire was profiled, and TCRdb retains in-frame clones only, with some absent. The table records 90,000 to 100,000 clones, around 96% of them present only once. With 2 bases clipped from V and 1 base from J, the junction kept 1 base outside the gene matches. The CDR3 consists of 15 residues. Germline V gene data show CDR1 as LGHNA and CDR2 as YSLEER. The sequence derives from a human donor in good health. V usage is TRBV4-3 and J usage is TRBJ2-7, with TRBD2 matching 11 bases. The material sequenced was T cells isolated from PBMCs. The CDR3 nucleotides are TGCGCCAGCAGCCAATTAGCGGGAGGGTCCTACGAGCAGTACTTC. Amino acid sequence: CASSQLAGGSYEQYF.